One and the same sample provided the 14 T cell receptor beta chains below, sequenced in a study of shared clonotypes between healthy human individuals. The assay was immunoSEQ multiplex PCR, and TCRdb's table has in-frame clones only and misses some. The repertoire consists of 950,000 to 1,100,000 clones, with more than 60% occurring once and the leading ten covering about 1.5%. The sequenced sample was memory CD4+ T cells sorted from blood. Subset here: CD45RA-negative fraction. Receptors were obtained from a young man in good health.

CDR3 sequence reads: CASSLASVGYNEQFF. CDR3 coding DNA: TGTGCCAGCAGCTTGGCTAGTGTGGGGTACAATGAGCAGTTCTTC. The chain links TRBV7-2 to TRBJ2-1, with D unresolved. In germline, CDR1 is SGHTA, CDR2 FQGNSA. V lost 3 bases to trimming and J lost 4 bases, with 13 bases between them. The CDR3 totals 15 residues. Together with reference TRBV7-2 and TRBJ2-1, the CDR3 gives the full variable domain: GAGVSQSPSNKVTEKGKDVELRCDPISGHTALYWYRQSLGQGLEFLIYFQGNSAPDKSGLPSDRFSAERTGGSVSTLTIQRTQQEDSAVYLCASSLASVGYNEQFFGPGTRLTVL.

This clone came up once. The sample has other DNA sequences that encode this CDR3 too. The V call is TRBV5-4, the J call TRBJ2-3; no clear D gene. V lost 3 bases, J lost 1 base, and 6 bases lay in between. There are 13 residues in the CDR3. CDR1 SGHNT and CDR2 YYREEE come from the germline V gene (reference sequence). The CDR3 DNA reads as TGTGCCAGCAGCTCAAGTGGCACAGATACGCAGTATTTT. This translates into CASSSSGTDTQYF.

The V gene is TRBV5-1, the J gene TRBJ1-5; D is perhaps TRBD1 (6 bases). CDR3 length: 14 residues. The germline V gene encodes CDR1 SGHRS and CDR2 YFSETQ. V lost 4 bases to trimming and J lost 3 bases, with 11 bases between them. The CDR3 DNA reads as TGCGCCAGCAGCGCACAGGGAATCAATCAGCCCCAGCATTTT. The encoded protein is CASSAQGINQPQHF.

The chain has TRBV2 and TRBJ2-5; 14 positions match TRBD2. Germline trimming cut 6 bases from V and 11 bases from J; bases unmatched to any gene: 11. This CDR3 has 15 residues. CDR1 and CDR2 from the germline V gene are SNHLY and FYNNEI. CDR3 bases: TGTGCCAGCAGGGGAGCCCCGGGACTAGCGGGGGAGCAGTACTTC. Translating it yields CASRGAPGLAGEQYF.

V gene TRBV7-2 combines with J gene TRBJ2-7; D unresolved. This CDR3 has 13 amino acids. Germline V gene lookup returns CDR1 SGHTA and CDR2 FQGNSA. Trimming stripped 5 bases from V and 1 base from J, with 9 bases between. CDR3 in amino acids: CASSEQRSYEQYF. CDR3 DNA sequence: TGTGCCAGCAGCGAACAGCGTTCCTACGAGCAGTACTTC.

As concerns this clone: One junction end disagrees with the germline gene, perhaps due to a read error. This rearrangement joins TRBV27 to TRBJ1-5; 11 bases align to TRBD1. CDR1 is MNHEY and CDR2 is SMNVEV in the germline V gene (reference sequence). The CDR3 loop spans 13 amino acids. DNA of the CDR3: TGTGCCAGCAGCCTTGGACAGGGGGCAAAGTTATATTTT. Translated, it gives CASSLGQGAKLYF.

This chain links TRBV19 with TRBJ2-1, with TRBD2 identical over 12 bases. V lost 0 bases to trimming and J lost 8 bases; unmatched junction nucleotides: 5. Germline assignment: CDR1 LNHDA and CDR2 SQIVND (reference sequence). The CDR3 contains 16 residues. Here the CDR3 reads CASSIDLAGGHYEQFF. In nucleotides, the CDR3 is TGTGCCAGTAGTATAGATCTAGCGGGAGGGCACTATGAGCAGTTCTTC. Based on the CDR3 plus reference TRBV19 and TRBJ2-1, the full variable domain is DGGITQSPKYLFRKEGQNVTLSCEQNLNHDAMYWYRQDPGQGLRLIYYSQIVNDFQKGDIAEGYSVSREKKESFPLTVTSAQKNPTAFYLCASSIDLAGGHYEQFFGPGTRLTVL.

This rearrangement joins TRBV6-6 to TRBJ2-3; D gene uncertain. CDR1 and CDR2 from the germline V gene are MNHNY and SVGAGI (reference sequence). The CDR3 runs to 12 residues. Trimming cost V 7 bases and J 6 bases, with 11 bases left between them. The CDR3 region has the DNA TGTGCCAGCACCCCCGCGACCGATACGCAGTATTTT. This encodes CASTPATDTQYF.

This chain links TRBV28 with TRBJ2-3; D is unclear. CDR3 length equals 13 residues. Trimming took off 3 bases at V and 3 bases at J, with 7 bases between the two ends. Germline V gene data show CDR1 as MDHEN and CDR2 as SYDVKM. CDR3 residues: CASSFPPTDTQYF. CDR3 bases: TGTGCCAGCAGTTTCCCCCCGACAGATACGCAGTATTTT.

This chain joins TRBV28 and TRBJ2-2; 9 bases align to TRBD1. The V gene end was trimmed by 8 bases and the J gene end by 6 bases; junction bases not matched to a gene: 7. Looked up from germline, CDR1 is MDHEN and CDR2 is SYDVKM. The CDR3 runs to 14 residues. The CDR3 coding sequence is TGTGCCAGCGGCGTGGGACAGGGCGCCGGGGAGCTGTTTTTT. Protein: CASGVGQGAGELFF.

The chain has TRBV7-9 and TRBJ2-7; maybe TRBD1 (6 bases). The CDR3 covers 13 residues. The germline CDR1 and CDR2 sequences are SEHNR and FQNEAQ (reference sequence). Trimming removed 5 bases from V and 3 bases from J, with 11 bases in between. In DNA, the CDR3 is TGTGCCAGCAGCCGACAGGAGTACTACGAGCAGTACTTC. It specifies CASSRQEYYEQYF.

The chain employs TRBV5-1 and TRBJ2-3, with 9 nucleotides matching TRBD2. CDR3 length: 16 residues. Per germline, CDR1 SGHRS and CDR2 YFSETQ. The V segment lost 0 bases and the J segment 1 base; nucleotides outside the gene matches: 3. The chain's CDR3 is CASSLDSSGGTDTQYF. CDR3 in DNA: TGCGCCAGCAGCTTGGATTCTAGCGGGGGCACAGATACGCAGTATTTT.

This clone was counted a single time. The V and J genes are TRBV2 and TRBJ2-3, with 8 bases aligning to TRBD1. The J segment lost 1 base and the V segment lost 6 bases, leaving 9 bases of the junction unmatched. CDR3 size: 16 residues. CDR1 and CDR2 from the germline V gene are SNHLY and FYNNEI. CDR3 nucleotides: TGTGCCAGCAGGGCGTGGGGACAGGCGGGCACAGATACGCAGTATTTT. Protein sequence: CASRAWGQAGTDTQYF.

The gene calls are TRBV7-9 and TRBJ1-2; 7 bases line up with TRBD1. Germline CDR1 is SEHNR and CDR2 is FQNEAQ (reference sequence). After removal of 4 bases from V and 10 bases from J, the junction contained 6 bases not matched to a gene. The CDR3 spans 12 residues. CDR3 DNA sequence: TGTGCCAGCAGCTCCCGACAGGGATACTACACCTTC. It encodes CASSSRQGYYTF.